A selection of T cell receptor beta chains follows, all from one sample in a study of post-analysis software for immune sequencing data. MiXCR, applied by TCRdb to the PCR reads, yields one record per CDR3 protein. The table records hundreds of thousands of distinct CDR3 sequences, roughly 27% of them present only once. Sequenced input: blood. The receptors were gathered from a girl aged 10 to 17 with multiple sclerosis. CDR3s include the opening cysteine and the closing phenylalanine or tryptophan. Each record gives: clone size, J gene, V gene, D gene, CDR3 length, CDR3 protein, CDR3 DNA. D genes are given only for firm matches. Clone sizes are given selectively: once, few, many, or a class where the clone is expanded.

>many|TRBJ2-7|TRBV6-5|TRBD1|14
CASSTRDRGAEQYF
TGTGCCAGCAGTACCCGGGACAGGGGTGCCGAGCAGTACTTC
>once|TRBJ2-3|TRBV12-3/TRBV12-4|TRBD2|16
CASRTGTSVYTDTQYF
TGTGCCAGCAGAACGGGGACTAGCGTGTACACAGATACGCAGTATTTT
>few|TRBJ2-1|TRBV4-3|TRBD2|17
CASSQERASGRYNEQFF
TGCGCCAGCAGCCAAGAGCGGGCTAGCGGGAGGTACAATGAGCAGTTCTTC
>many|TRBJ2-3|TRBV7-2|.|13
CASSLPITDTQYF
TGTGCCAGCAGCTTACCCATCACAGATACGCAGTATTTT
>.|TRBJ1-1|TRBV5-6|.|13
CASSGGAGTEAFF
TGTGCCAGCAGTGGGGGCGCAGGCACTGAAGCTTTCTTT
>.|TRBJ2-1|TRBV6-5|.|15
CASSTGGRGYNEQFF
TGTGCCAGCAGTACCGGGGGGCGGGGGTACAATGAGCAGTTCTTC
>.|TRBJ1-6|TRBV5-1|TRBD1|14
CASSHGQDNSLLHF
TGCGCCAGCAGCCATGGACAGGATAATTCACTCCTCCACTTT
>.|TRBJ2-2|TRBV12-3/TRBV12-4|TRBD2|16
CASTFAGGTNTGELFF
TGTGCCAGCACCTTCGCGGGGGGGACGAACACCGGGGAGCTGTTTTTT
>.|TRBJ1-5|TRBV7-9|.|15
CASFGREGSGQPQHF
TGTGCCAGCTTTGGCCGCGAGGGATCCGGGCAGCCCCAGCATTTT
>few|TRBJ2-3|TRBV20-1|.|13
CSALTQGPDTQYF
TGCAGTGCCCTTACCCAGGGGCCAGATACGCAGTATTTT
>few|TRBJ2-5|TRBV10-2|TRBD2|14
CATRLAGGSETQYF
TGCGCCACCAGGCTGGCGGGGGGTTCGGAGACCCAGTACTTC